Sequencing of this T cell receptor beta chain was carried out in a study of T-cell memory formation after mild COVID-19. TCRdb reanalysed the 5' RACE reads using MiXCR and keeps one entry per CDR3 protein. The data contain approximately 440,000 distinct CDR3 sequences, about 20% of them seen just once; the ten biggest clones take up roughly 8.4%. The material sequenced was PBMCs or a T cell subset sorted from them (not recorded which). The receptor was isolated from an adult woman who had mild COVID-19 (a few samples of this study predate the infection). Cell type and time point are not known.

The DNA of the CDR3 is TGTGCCAGCAGCTCCGACAGGGTCACGACTAACGGCGAGCAGTACTTC. Amino acid sequence: CASSSDRVTTNGEQYF. This chain uses TRBV12-3 or TRBV12-4 with TRBJ2-7; the match to TRBD1 covers 7 bases. V gave up 6 bases and J gave up 6 bases; unmatched junction bases: 17. The CDR3 totals 16 residues.